This T cell receptor (beta chain) was obtained from a study of T cells in narcolepsy. Study-wide background: Healthy controls were enrolled alongside patients with narcolepsy type 1 or type 2. Findings of the study overall: Same-patient CSF and blood CD4+ T cell clonotypes included HCRT-specific and TRIB2-specific autoreactive ones. No autoreactive T cell clone sequences appeared in some memory CD4+ repertoires. Healthy controls reportedly lacked the autoreactive clonotypes serially found in patients' blood.

Concerning this clone: Its antigen is undetermined.

Clones were read by immunoSEQ multiplex PCR, and TCRdb kept only the in-frame ones, dropping some. The sample carries fewer than 40,000 clones, around 84% recorded once. V was trimmed by 5 bases and J by 0 bases, leaving 11 bases between them. Germline V gene lookup returns CDR1 SNHLY and CDR2 FYNNEI. The CDR3 runs 15 residues. This receptor was identified in a human donor in good health. Sequencing input: memory (CD45RA-) CD4+ T cells from blood. This rearrangement joins TRBV2 to TRBJ1-5, with a weak D call TRBD1 (6 bases). The CDR3 region has the DNA TGTGCCAGCAGTTGGGACACCTTTAGCAATCAGCCCCAGCATTTT. Its protein product is CASSWDTFSNQPQHF.